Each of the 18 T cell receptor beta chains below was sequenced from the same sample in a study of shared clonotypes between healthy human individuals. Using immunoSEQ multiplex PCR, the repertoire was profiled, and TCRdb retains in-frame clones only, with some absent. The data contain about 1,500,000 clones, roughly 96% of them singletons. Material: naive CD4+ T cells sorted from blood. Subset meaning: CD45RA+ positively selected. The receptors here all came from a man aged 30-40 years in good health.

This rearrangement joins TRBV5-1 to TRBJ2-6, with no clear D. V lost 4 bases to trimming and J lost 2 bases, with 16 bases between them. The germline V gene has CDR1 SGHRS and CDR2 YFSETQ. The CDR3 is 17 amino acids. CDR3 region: CASSAVGLSPGANVLTF. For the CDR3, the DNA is TGCGCCAGCAGCGCCGTAGGTTTGAGTCCTGGGGCCAACGTCCTGACTTTC. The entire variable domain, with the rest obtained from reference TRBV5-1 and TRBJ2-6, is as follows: KAGVTQTPRYLIKTRGQQVTLSCSPISGHRSVSWYQQTPGQGLQFLFEYFSETQRNKGNFPGRFSGRQFSNSRSEMNVSTLELGDSALYLCASSAVGLSPGANVLTFGAGSRLTVL.

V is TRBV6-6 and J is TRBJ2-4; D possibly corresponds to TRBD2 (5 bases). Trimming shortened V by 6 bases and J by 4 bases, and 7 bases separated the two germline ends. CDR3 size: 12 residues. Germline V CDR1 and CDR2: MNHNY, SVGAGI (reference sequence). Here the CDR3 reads CASRRDKNIQYF. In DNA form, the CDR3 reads TGTGCCAGCAGGAGGGATAAAAACATTCAGTACTTC.

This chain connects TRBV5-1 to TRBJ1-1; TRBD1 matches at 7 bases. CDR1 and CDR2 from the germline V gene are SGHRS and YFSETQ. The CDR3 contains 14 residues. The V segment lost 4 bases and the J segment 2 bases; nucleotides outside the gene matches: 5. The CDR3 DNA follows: TGCGCCAGCAGCAAGCAGGGGGTTAACACTGAAGCTTTCTTT. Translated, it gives CASSKQGVNTEAFF.

DNA of the CDR3: TGTGCCAGCACACGTGGAGGGCAGGGGGCCAGCGAGCAGTACTTC. Protein: CASTRGGQGASEQYF. This rearrangement joins TRBV19 to TRBJ2-7, with 8 bases lining up with TRBD1. V shed 9 bases and J 6 bases; nucleotides not matched to a gene: 16. The CDR3 covers 15 residues. Germline V CDR1 and CDR2: LNHDA, SQIVND (reference sequence).

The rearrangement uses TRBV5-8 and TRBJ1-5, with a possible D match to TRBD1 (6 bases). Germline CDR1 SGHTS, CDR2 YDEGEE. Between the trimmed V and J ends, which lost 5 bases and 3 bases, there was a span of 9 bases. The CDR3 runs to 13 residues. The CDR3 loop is CASRWGHNQPQHF. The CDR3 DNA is TGTGCCAGCAGGTGGGGGCACAATCAGCCCCAGCATTTT.

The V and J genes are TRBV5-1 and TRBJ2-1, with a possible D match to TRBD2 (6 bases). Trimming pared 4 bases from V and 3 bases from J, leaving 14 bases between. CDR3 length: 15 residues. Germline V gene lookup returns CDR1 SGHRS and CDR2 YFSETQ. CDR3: CASSPTSPNYNEQFF. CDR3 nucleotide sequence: TGCGCCAGCAGCCCTACTAGCCCCAACTACAATGAGCAGTTCTTC. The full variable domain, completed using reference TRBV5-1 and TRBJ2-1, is KAGVTQTPRYLIKTRGQQVTLSCSPISGHRSVSWYQQTPGQGLQFLFEYFSETQRNKGNFPGRFSGRQFSNSRSEMNVSTLELGDSALYLCASSPTSPNYNEQFFGPGTRLTVL.

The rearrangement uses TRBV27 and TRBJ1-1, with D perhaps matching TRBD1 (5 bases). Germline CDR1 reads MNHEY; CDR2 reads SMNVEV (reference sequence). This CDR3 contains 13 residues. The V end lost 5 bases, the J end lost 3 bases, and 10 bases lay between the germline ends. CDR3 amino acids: CASSVRVDTEAFF. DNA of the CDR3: TGTGCCAGCAGTGTCAGGGTTGACACTGAAGCTTTCTTT.

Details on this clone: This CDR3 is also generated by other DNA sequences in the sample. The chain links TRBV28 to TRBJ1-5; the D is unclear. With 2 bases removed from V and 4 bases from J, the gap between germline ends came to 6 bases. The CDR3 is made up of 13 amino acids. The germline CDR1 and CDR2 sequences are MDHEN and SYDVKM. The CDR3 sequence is CASSLQVNQPQHF. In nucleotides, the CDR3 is TGTGCCAGCAGTTTACAGGTTAATCAGCCCCAGCATTTT. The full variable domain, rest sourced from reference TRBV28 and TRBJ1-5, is DVKVTQSSRYLVKRTGEKVFLECVQDMDHENMFWYRQDPGLGLRLIYFSYDVKMKEKGDIPEGYSVSREKKERFSLILESASTNQTSMYLCASSLQVNQPQHFGDGTRLSIL.

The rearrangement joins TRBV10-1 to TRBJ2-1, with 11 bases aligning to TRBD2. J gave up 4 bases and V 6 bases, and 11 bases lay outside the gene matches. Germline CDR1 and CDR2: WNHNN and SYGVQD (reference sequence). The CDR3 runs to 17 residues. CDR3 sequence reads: CASSTTTGTSGYNEQFF. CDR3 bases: TGCGCCAGCAGCACTACAACCGGGACTAGCGGTTACAATGAGCAGTTCTTC.

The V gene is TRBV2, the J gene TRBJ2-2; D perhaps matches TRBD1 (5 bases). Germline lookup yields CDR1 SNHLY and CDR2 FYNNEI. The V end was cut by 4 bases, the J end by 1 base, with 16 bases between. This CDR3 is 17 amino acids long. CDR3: CASSGTRVFGNTGELFF. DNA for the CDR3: TGTGCCAGCAGTGGCACCAGGGTTTTTGGGAACACCGGGGAGCTGTTTTTT.

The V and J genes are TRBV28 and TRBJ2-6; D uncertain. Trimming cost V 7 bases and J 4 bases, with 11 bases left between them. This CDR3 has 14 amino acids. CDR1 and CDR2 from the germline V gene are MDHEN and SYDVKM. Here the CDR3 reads CASMRFAGANVLTF. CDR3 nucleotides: TGTGCCAGCATGAGGTTTGCCGGGGCCAACGTCCTGACTTTC.

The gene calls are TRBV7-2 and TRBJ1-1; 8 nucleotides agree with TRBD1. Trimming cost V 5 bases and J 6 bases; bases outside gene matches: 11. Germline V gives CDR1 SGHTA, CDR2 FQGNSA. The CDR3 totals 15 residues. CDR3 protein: CASSVTRGPSAEAFF. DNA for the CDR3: TGTGCCAGCAGCGTTACCAGGGGGCCTAGCGCTGAAGCTTTCTTT.

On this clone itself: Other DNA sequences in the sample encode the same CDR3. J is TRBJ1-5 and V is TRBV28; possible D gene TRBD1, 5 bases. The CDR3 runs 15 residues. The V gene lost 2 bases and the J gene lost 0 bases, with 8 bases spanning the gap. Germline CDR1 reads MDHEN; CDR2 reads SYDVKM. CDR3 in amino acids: CASSLPGNSNQPQHF. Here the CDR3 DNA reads TGTGCCAGCAGTTTACCAGGGAATAGCAATCAGCCCCAGCATTTT. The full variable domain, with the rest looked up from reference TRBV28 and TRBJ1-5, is DVKVTQSSRYLVKRTGEKVFLECVQDMDHENMFWYRQDPGLGLRLIYFSYDVKMKEKGDIPEGYSVSREKKERFSLILESASTNQTSMYLCASSLPGNSNQPQHFGDGTRLSIL.

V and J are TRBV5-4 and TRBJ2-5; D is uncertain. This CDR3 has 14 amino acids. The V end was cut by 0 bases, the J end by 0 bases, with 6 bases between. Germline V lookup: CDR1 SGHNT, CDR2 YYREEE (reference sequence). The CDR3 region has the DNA TGTGCCAGCAGCTTGGATCGATACCAAGAGACCCAGTACTTC. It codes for CASSLDRYQETQYF. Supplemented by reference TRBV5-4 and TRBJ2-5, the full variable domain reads ETGVTQSPTHLIKTRGQQVTLRCSSQSGHNTVSWYQQALGQGPQFIFQYYREEENGRGNFPPRFSGLQFPNYSSELNVNALELDDSALYLCASSLDRYQETQYFGPGTRLLVL.

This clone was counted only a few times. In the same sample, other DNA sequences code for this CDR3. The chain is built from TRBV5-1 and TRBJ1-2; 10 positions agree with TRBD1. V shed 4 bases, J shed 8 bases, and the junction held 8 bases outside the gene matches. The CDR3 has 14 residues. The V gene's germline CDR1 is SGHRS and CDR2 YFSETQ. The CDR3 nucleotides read TGCGCCAGCAGCCTCGACAGGGGGCAAGGCGGCTACACCTTC. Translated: CASSLDRGQGGYTF. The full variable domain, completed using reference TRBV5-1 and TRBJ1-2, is KAGVTQTPRYLIKTRGQQVTLSCSPISGHRSVSWYQQTPGQGLQFLFEYFSETQRNKGNFPGRFSGRQFSNSRSEMNVSTLELGDSALYLCASSLDRGQGGYTFGSGTRLTVV.

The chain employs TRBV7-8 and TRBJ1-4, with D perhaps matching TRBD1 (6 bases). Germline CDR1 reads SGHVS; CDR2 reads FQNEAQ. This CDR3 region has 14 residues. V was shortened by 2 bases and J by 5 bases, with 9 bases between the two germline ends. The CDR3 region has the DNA TGTGCCAGCAGCTTACGGGGGACAAATGAAAAACTGTTTTTT. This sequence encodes CASSLRGTNEKLFF.

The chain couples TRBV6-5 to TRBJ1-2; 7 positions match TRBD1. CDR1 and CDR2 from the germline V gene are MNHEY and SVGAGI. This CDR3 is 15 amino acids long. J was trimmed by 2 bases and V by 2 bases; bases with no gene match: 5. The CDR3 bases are TGTGCCAGCAGTTACCAACAGGGGCTAAACTATGGCTACACCTTC. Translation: CASSYQQGLNYGYTF.

The CDR3 reads CASTGGYIQYF. The CDR3 DNA is TGTGCCAGTACCGGAGGGTACATTCAGTACTTC. The chain links TRBV19 to TRBJ2-4; a possible D gene is TRBD2 (6 bases). Deletions cut 7 bases from V and 8 bases from J, with 9 bases between. The CDR3 totals 11 residues. Germline assignment: CDR1 LNHDA and CDR2 SQIVND (reference sequence).